These 6 T cell receptor beta chains were all obtained from the same sample, sequenced in a study of T cells after yellow fever vaccination. TCRdb re-called the 5' RACE reads with MiXCR, one entry per CDR3 protein. The table shows 150,000 to 200,000 distinct CDR3 sequences, with approximately 6.8% occurring only once. The source material was CD4+ T cells sorted from PBMCs, sampled about 5 days after the first yellow fever vaccination. All receptors come from a man between 18 and 29 years old who received the YFV17D yellow fever vaccine.

With regard to this clonotype: One end of the junction does not line up with germline, which may come from a read error. This chain uses TRBV6-5 with TRBJ2-3; a possible D gene is TRBD2 (6 bases). This CDR3 is built from 14 residues. Germline V lookup: CDR1 MNHEY, CDR2 SVGAGI. The CDR3 DNA sequence: TGTGTCAGCAGTTACTCCCGGGGGTTAGATACGCAGTATTTT. Its translation: CVSSYSRGLDTQYF.

The CDR3 region is CASSLGNGDYEQYV. In DNA, the CDR3 is TGTGCCAGCAGCTTGGGTAATGGGGACTACGAGCAGTACGTC. The J gene is TRBJ2-7, the V gene TRBV7-2; D is unresolved. V was trimmed by 3 bases and J by 3 bases, leaving 12 bases between them. The CDR3 runs to 14 residues. Looked up from germline, CDR1 is SGHTA and CDR2 is FQGNSA.

The table lists this clonotype with many counts. This chain joins TRBV20-1 and TRBJ2-1; TRBD2 agrees at 11 bases. The V segment lost 3 bases and the J segment 3 bases; nucleotides outside the gene matches: 7. The V gene's germline CDR1 is DFQATT and CDR2 SNEGSKA (reference sequence). The CDR3 loop spans 16 amino acids. CDR3 in amino acids: CSASKFLAGGYNEQFF. As DNA, the CDR3 is TGCAGTGCTAGCAAGTTTCTAGCGGGGGGCTACAATGAGCAGTTCTTC.

This clonotype was detected many times. The rearrangement uses TRBV4-3 and TRBJ1-2, with 8 nucleotides matching TRBD1. Per germline, CDR1 LGHNA and CDR2 YSLEER. Trimming cost V 0 bases and J 5 bases; bases outside gene matches: 8. CDR3 length equals 16 residues. CDR3 in amino acids: CASSQDYRGIGYGYTF. CDR3 nucleotides: TGCGCCAGCAGCCAAGATTACAGGGGGATTGGGTATGGCTACACCTTC.

This clonotype has a count of ten or more. V gene TRBV5-1 combines with J gene TRBJ1-2, with 7 bases lining up with TRBD1. This CDR3 comprises 14 residues. Germline loops: CDR1 SGHRS, CDR2 YFSETQ. The V gene end was trimmed by 1 base and the J gene end by 4 bases; junction bases not matched to a gene: 4. Here the CDR3 reads CASSLSQGGYGYTF. The CDR3, as DNA: TGCGCCAGCAGCTTGTCTCAGGGGGGCTATGGCTACACCTTC.

The J gene is TRBJ1-5, the V gene TRBV5-1; perhaps TRBD1 as D (6 bases). The CDR3 loop spans 20 amino acids. CDR1 SGHRS and CDR2 YFSETQ come from the germline V gene. V lost 7 bases and J lost 0, with 29 bases in between. The CDR3: CASQLRWGPTGNYSNQPQHF. CDR3 nucleotide sequence: TGCGCCAGCCAACTCAGATGGGGTCCAACAGGGAATTATAGCAATCAGCCCCAGCATTTT.